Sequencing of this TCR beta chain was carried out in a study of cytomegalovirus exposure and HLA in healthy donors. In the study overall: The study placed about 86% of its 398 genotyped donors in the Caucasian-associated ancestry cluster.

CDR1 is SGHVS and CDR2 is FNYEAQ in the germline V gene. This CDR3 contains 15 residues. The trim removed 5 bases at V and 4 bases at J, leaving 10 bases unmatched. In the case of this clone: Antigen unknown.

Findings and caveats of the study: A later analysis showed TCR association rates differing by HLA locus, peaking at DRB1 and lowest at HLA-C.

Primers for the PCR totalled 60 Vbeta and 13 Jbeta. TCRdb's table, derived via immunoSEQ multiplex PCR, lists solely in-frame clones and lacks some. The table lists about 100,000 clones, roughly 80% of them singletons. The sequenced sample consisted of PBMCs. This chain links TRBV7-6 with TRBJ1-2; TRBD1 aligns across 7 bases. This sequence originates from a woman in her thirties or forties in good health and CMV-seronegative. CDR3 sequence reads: CASSDGTASTYGYTF. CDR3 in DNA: TGTGCCAGCAGCGACGGGACAGCTTCTACCTATGGCTACACCTTC.